Listed here are 3 T cell receptor beta chains from one sample, sequenced in a study of CD8+CD57+ T cells in acquired aplastic anemia. Profiles of TCR beta VDJ and CDR3 were generated from a genomic DNA template. Each CDR3 protein is one row after TCRdb ran MiXCR on the reads. The sample lists 350,000 to 450,000 distinct CDR3 sequences; 60% to 80% were seen once. Sequencing input: sorted CD4+, CD8+, or CD8+CD57+ T cells (not recorded which) from PBMCs. These receptors were collected from a human donor in good health, serving as a control.

At least ten counts were recorded for this clonotype. The rearrangement joins TRBV6-4 to TRBJ2-2; D gene ambiguous. Trimming took off 0 bases at V and 3 bases at J, with 8 bases between the two ends. CDR3 length: 15 residues. Germline V gene data show CDR1 as MRHNA and CDR2 as SNTAGT. This CDR3 is CASSDSRHYTGELFF. The DNA of the CDR3 is TGTGCCAGCAGTGACTCTCGACATTACACCGGGGAGCTGTTTTTT.

On this clonotype itself: An end of the junction differs from the germline gene, which may be a read error. V and J are TRBV20-1 and TRBJ1-1; D might be TRBD1 (6 bases). In germline, CDR1 is DFQATT, CDR2 SNEGSKA (reference sequence). The CDR3 is 11 amino acids. The CDR3 loop reads CSAKSGGAAVF. CDR3 sequence (DNA): TGCAGCGCTAAATCGGGGGGCGCAGCGGTCTTT.

There are many counts of this clonotype. The chain links TRBV20-1 to TRBJ2-1, with D maybe TRBD1 (6 bases). Germline loops: CDR1 DFQATT, CDR2 SNEGSKA (reference sequence). V lost 7 bases, J lost 0 bases, and 13 bases lay in between. The CDR3 runs 14 residues. CDR3 region: CSVEDRSSYNEQFF. For the CDR3, the DNA is TGCAGTGTCGAAGACAGGAGCTCCTACAATGAGCAGTTCTTC.